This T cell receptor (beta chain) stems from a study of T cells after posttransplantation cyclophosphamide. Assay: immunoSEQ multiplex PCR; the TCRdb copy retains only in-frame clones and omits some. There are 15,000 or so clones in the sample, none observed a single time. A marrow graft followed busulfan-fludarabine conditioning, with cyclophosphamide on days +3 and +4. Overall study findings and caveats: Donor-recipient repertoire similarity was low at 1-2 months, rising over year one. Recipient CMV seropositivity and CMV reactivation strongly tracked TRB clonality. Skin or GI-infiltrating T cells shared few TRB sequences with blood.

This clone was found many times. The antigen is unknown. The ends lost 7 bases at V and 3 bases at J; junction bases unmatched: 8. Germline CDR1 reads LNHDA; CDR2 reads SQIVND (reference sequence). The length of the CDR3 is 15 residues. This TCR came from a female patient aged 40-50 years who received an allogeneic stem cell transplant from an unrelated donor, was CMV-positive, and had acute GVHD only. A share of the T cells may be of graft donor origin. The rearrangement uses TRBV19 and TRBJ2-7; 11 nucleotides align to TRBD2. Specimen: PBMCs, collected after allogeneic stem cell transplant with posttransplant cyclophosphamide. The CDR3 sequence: CASTEELAGDYEQYF. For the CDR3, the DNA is TGTGCCAGTACTGAAGAACTAGCGGGAGACTACGAGCAGTACTTC.